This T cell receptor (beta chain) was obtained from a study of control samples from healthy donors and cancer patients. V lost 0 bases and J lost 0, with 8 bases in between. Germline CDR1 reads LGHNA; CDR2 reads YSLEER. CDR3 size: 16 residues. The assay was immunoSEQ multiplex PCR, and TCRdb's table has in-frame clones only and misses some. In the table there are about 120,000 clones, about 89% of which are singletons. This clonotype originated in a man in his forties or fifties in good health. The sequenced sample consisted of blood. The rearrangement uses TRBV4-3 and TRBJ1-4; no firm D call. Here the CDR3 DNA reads TGCGCCAGCAGCCAAGATTGGAGTGCAACTAATGAAAAACTGTTTTTT. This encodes CASSQDWSATNEKLFF.